This is a list of T cell receptor beta chains from one sample in a study of human T cells and chemical hapten exposure. One entry per CDR3 protein results from TCRdb running MiXCR on the RACE reads. The sample contains more than 80,000 distinct CDR3 sequences, under 9% of which appear only once. The sample here was whole blood, taken in connection with sensitization to the hapten diphenylcyclopropenone (DPC). These receptors were taken from a woman aged 25-40 years with alopecia areata. Some clones in this sample may be carry-over from other donors' samples. Both conserved end residues are part of each CDR3. D genes are given only for firm matches. Clone size, where shown, is once, few, many, or a class for clones that have expanded.

TRBD1	many	TRBV7-8	TRBJ1-1	CASSYTGDTEAFF	TGTGCCAGCAGCTACACAGGGGACACTGAAGCTTTCTTT
.	few	TRBV27	TRBJ2-2	CASTPTGPSPGELFF	TGTGCCAGCACCCCAACCGGGCCTTCCCCCGGGGAGCTGTTTTTT
.	many	TRBV6-6	TRBJ2-5	CASSNLVGGGTQYF	TGTGCCAGCAGTAATCTAGTGGGGGGTGGGACCCAGTACTTC
.	.	TRBV29-1	TRBJ2-3	CSVEEGGDTQYF	TGCAGCGTTGAAGAAGGGGGGGATACGCAGTATTTT
TRBD1	few	TRBV3-1	TRBJ1-1	CASSQLRTGRAGEAFF	TGTGCCAGCAGCCAACTTCGGACAGGCCGAGCGGGTGAAGCTTTCTTT
TRBD1	many	TRBV5-1	TRBJ2-7	CASSSGQSSYEQYF	TGCGCCAGCAGCTCGGGACAGAGCTCCTACGAGCAGTACTTC
.	.	TRBV18	TRBJ1-6	CASSPPGGKGSPLHF	TGTGCCAGCTCACCACCGGGGGGGAAAGGCTCACCCCTCCACTTT
.	.	TRBV5-1	TRBJ2-7	CASSLVGSDAYEQYF	TGCGCCAGCAGCTTGGTAGGGTCTGACGCCTACGAGCAGTACTTC
.	many	TRBV19	TRBJ1-1	CASSHVPNTEAFF	TGTGCCAGTAGTCATGTCCCTAACACTGAAGCTTTCTTT
.	many	TRBV29-1	TRBJ1-1	CSVQFGSAEAFF	TGCAGCGTTCAGTTCGGGTCGGCTGAAGCTTTCTTT
.	.	TRBV13	TRBJ1-1	CASSIGRRDTEAFF	TGTGCCAGCAGCATCGGGCGAAGGGACACTGAAGCTTTCTTT
.	many	TRBV11-2	TRBJ1-4	CASSLVGGDYEKLFF	TGTGCCAGCAGCTTAGTCGGCGGGGACTATGAAAAACTGTTTTTT
TRBD1	many	TRBV29-1	TRBJ1-5	CSVGQGRNQPQHF	TGCAGCGTTGGACAGGGTAGGAATCAGCCCCAGCATTTT
.	.	TRBV6-6	TRBJ1-1	CASPRPGGTEAFF	TGTGCCAGCCCTAGACCCGGGGGCACTGAAGCTTTCTTT
.	few	TRBV7-8	TRBJ1-5	CASSFLGNQPQHF	TGTGCCAGCAGCTTTCTGGGGAATCAGCCCCAGCATTTT
.	many	TRBV24-1	TRBJ2-3	CATSGSGAADTQYF	TGTGCCACCAGTGGGTCCGGGGCAGCAGATACGCAGTATTTT
.	many	TRBV11-1	TRBJ2-3	CASSLGGVTDTQYF	TGTGCCAGCAGCTTAGGAGGGGTCACAGATACGCAGTATTTT
.	.	TRBV5-4	TRBJ2-1	CASSSARDPGNEQFF	TGTGCCAGCAGCTCCGCCAGGGATCCCGGCAATGAGCAGTTCTTC
TRBD1	many	TRBV5-4	TRBJ1-2	CASSLAQGRDYGYTF	TGTGCCAGCAGCTTGGCACAGGGGAGGGACTATGGCTACACCTTC
.	.	TRBV27	TRBJ2-6	CASSPYQGSNVLTF	TGTGCCAGCAGTCCCTATCAGGGTTCCAACGTCCTGACTTTC
TRBD1	many	TRBV2	TRBJ2-7	CASSDSSYGQGVGEQYF	TGTGCCAGCAGTGACTCGAGCTACGGACAGGGGGTTGGTGAGCAGTACTTC
TRBD1	many	TRBV10-3	TRBJ1-1	CAISPGQGKTEAFF	TGTGCCATCAGCCCCGGACAGGGCAAAACTGAAGCTTTCTTT
.	.	TRBV12-5	TRBJ1-1	CASGARTVAKNTEAFF	TGTGCTAGTGGTGCGAGGACAGTCGCTAAGAACACTGAAGCTTTCTTT
.	.	TRBV14	TRBJ1-4	CASSPRRAGSGEKLFF	TGTGCCAGCAGCCCACGAAGGGCAGGGTCCGGTGAAAAACTGTTTTTT
TRBD2	many	TRBV15	TRBJ2-2	CATSTLIIRTSGGVTGELFF	TGTGCCACCAGCACCCTAATAATCAGGACTAGCGGGGGGGTCACCGGGGAGCTGTTTTTT
.	.	TRBV9	TRBJ1-6	CASSVRQLSSYNSPLHF	TGTGCCAGCAGCGTACGACAGCTGAGCTCCTATAATTCACCCCTCCACTTT
.	.	TRBV12-3/TRBV12-4	TRBJ1-6	CASSSAGDSYDNSPLHF	TGTGCCAGCAGTTCGGCCGGTGACAGTTATGACAATTCACCCCTCCACTTT
TRBD1	.	TRBV28	TRBJ1-2	CASSPRTGANYGYTF	TGTGCCAGCAGTCCGCGGACAGGGGCTAACTATGGCTACACCTTC
.	.	TRBV9	TRBJ2-1	CASSVGGAYNEQFF	TGTGCCAGCAGCGTAGGCGGGGCTTACAATGAGCAGTTCTTC
.	many	TRBV12-3/TRBV12-4	TRBJ1-1	CASSFVSAEAFF	TGTGCCAGCAGTTTTGTCTCCGCTGAAGCTTTCTTT
.	few	TRBV5-1	TRBJ1-4	CASSLSGSTNEKLFF	TGCGCCAGCAGCTTGTCCGGATCAACTAATGAAAAACTGTTTTTT
TRBD1	.	TRBV5-1	TRBJ2-5	CASRTTGDQETQYF	TGCGCCAGCCGGACCACAGGGGACCAAGAGACCCAGTACTTC
.	many	TRBV7-2	TRBJ1-5	CASSLVSSGQPQHF	TGTGCCAGCAGCTTAGTTAGTTCCGGTCAGCCCCAGCATTTT
TRBD2	many	TRBV6-5	TRBJ2-5	CASRGLAGTETQYF	TGTGCCAGCAGGGGCCTAGCGGGGACAGAGACCCAGTACTTC
TRBD2	many	TRBV2	TRBJ2-2	CASGERGGYTGELFF	TGTGCCAGCGGGGAGCGGGGGGGTTACACCGGGGAGCTGTTTTTT
.	many	TRBV10-1	TRBJ2-3	CASSGADPGTTDTQYF	TGCGCCAGCAGTGGTGCGGACCCCGGGACCACAGATACGCAGTATTTT
.	many	TRBV5-6	TRBJ2-5	CASSLWAGSQETQYF	TGTGCCAGCAGCTTGTGGGCTGGAAGCCAAGAGACCCAGTACTTC
.	many	TRBV29-1	TRBJ1-2	CSVVGTYGYTF	TGCAGCGTTGTAGGGACGTATGGCTACACCTTC
TRBD2	.	TRBV7-3	TRBJ2-3	CASSLRRVDSGTSGGATTDTQYF	TGTGCCAGCAGCTTAAGGAGGGTAGATTCTGGGACTAGCGGGGGAGCAACCACAGATACGCAGTATTTT
.	many	TRBV3-1	TRBJ1-1	CASSQDMSEAFF	TGTGCCAGCAGCCAAGACATGTCTGAAGCTTTCTTT
.	many	TRBV5-1	TRBJ2-3	CASSLRDNTDTQYF	TGCGCCAGCAGCTTAAGGGACAACACAGATACGCAGTATTTT
.	many	TRBV7-9	TRBJ1-2	CAIPYKNGYTF	TGTGCCATCCCCTACAAGAATGGCTACACCTTC
.	many	TRBV9	TRBJ2-1	CASSVEDSSYNEQFF	TGTGCCAGCAGCGTAGAGGATAGCTCCTACAATGAGCAGTTCTTC
.	many	TRBV6-6	TRBJ1-1	CASSYGQGPSEAFF	TGTGCCAGCAGTTACGGGCAGGGACCCTCTGAAGCTTTCTTT
.	many	TRBV6-5	TRBJ1-1	CASSPDRMNTEAFF	TGTGCCAGCAGCCCCGACAGGATGAACACTGAAGCTTTCTTT
.	.	TRBV5-1	TRBJ2-3	CASSLVGRSFDTQYF	TGCGCCAGCAGTCTCGTCGGCCGAAGCTTCGATACGCAGTATTTT
.	.	TRBV4-1	TRBJ1-1	CASSSPQGHGTEAFF	TGCGCCAGCAGCTCTCCCCAGGGTCATGGCACTGAAGCTTTCTTT
TRBD1	many	TRBV12-3/TRBV12-4	TRBJ1-5	CASSETGGEAQHF	TGTGCCAGCAGTGAGACAGGGGGCGAGGCCCAGCATTTT
.	many	TRBV12-3/TRBV12-4	TRBJ1-1	CASSLMGMNTEAFF	TGTGCCAGCAGTTTAATGGGAATGAACACTGAAGCTTTCTTT
.	many	TRBV15	TRBJ1-1	CATSRDGRQSGVAFF	TGTGCCACCAGCAGAGATGGGCGGCAGAGTGGGGTAGCTTTCTTT
.	few	TRBV19	TRBJ2-3	CASMGISTDTQYF	TGTGCCAGTATGGGAATCTCCACAGATACGCAGTATTTT
TRBD1	few	TRBV12-3/TRBV12-4	TRBJ1-2	CASSLDREVFRYTF	TGTGCCAGCAGTTTGGACAGGGAGGTTTTTCGCTACACCTTC
TRBD1	many	TRBV7-2	TRBJ2-3	CASSSPGGGGPTDTQYF	TGTGCCAGCAGCTCACCAGGGGGCGGCGGACCTACAGATACGCAGTATTTT
.	many	TRBV20-1	TRBJ1-1	CSVLDRSTEAFF	TGCAGTGTCCTGGACAGAAGCACTGAAGCTTTCTTT
.	.	TRBV5-6	TRBJ2-7	CASSFDYEQYF	TGTGCCAGCAGCTTCGACTACGAGCAGTACTTC
.	many	TRBV7-9	TRBJ1-2	CASSLDPGIYGYTF	TGTGCCAGCAGCTTAGATCCGGGGATCTATGGCTACACCTTC
TRBD1	few	TRBV12-3/TRBV12-4	TRBJ2-5	CASSFFLQGAETQYF	TGTGCCAGCAGCTTCTTCCTACAGGGGGCAGAGACCCAGTACTTC
.	.	TRBV7-9	TRBJ2-7	CASSSGGGRTYEQYF	TGTGCCAGCAGCTCTGGAGGGGGCCGTACCTACGAGCAGTACTTC
TRBD1	many	TRBV7-9	TRBJ2-7	CASSRTGFEQYF	TGTGCCAGCAGCCGGACAGGGTTCGAGCAGTACTTC
.	many	TRBV20-1	TRBJ2-7	CSARDSGGYSYEQYF	TGCAGTGCTAGAGATTCTGGAGGGTACTCCTACGAGCAGTACTTC